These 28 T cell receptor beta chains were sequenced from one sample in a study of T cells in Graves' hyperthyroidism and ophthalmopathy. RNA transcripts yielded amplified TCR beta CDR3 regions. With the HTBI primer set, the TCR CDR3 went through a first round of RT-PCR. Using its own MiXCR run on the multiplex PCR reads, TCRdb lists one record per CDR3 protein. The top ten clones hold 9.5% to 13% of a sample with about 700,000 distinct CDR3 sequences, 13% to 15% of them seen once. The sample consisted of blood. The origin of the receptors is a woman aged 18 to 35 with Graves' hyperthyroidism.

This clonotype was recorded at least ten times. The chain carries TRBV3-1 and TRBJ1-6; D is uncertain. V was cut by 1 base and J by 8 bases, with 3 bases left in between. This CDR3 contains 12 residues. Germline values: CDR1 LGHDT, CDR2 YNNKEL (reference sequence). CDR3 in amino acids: CASSQADSPLHF. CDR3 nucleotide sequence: TGTGCCAGCAGCCAAGCGGATTCACCCCTCCACTTT.

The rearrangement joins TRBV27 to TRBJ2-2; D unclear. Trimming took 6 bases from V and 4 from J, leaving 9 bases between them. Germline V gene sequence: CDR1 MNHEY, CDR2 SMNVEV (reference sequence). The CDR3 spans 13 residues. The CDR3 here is CASRTFRTGELFF. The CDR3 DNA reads TGTGCCAGCAGAACTTTTCGCACCGGGGAGCTGTTTTTT.

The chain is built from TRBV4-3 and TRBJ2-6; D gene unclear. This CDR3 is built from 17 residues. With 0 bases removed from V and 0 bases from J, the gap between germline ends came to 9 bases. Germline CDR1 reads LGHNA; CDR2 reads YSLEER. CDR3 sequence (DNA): TGCGCCAGCAGCCAAGACGGGTCGGTCTCTGGGGCCAACGTCCTGACTTTC. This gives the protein CASSQDGSVSGANVLTF.

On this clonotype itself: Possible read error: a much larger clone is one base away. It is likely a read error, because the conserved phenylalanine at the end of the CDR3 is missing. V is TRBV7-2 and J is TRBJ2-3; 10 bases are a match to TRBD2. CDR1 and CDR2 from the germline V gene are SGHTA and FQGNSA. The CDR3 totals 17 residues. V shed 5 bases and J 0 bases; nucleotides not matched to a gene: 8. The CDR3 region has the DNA TGTGCCAGCAGCCCCCCAAGGACTAGCGGTAGCACAGATACGCAGTATATT. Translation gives CASSPPRTSGSTDTQYI.

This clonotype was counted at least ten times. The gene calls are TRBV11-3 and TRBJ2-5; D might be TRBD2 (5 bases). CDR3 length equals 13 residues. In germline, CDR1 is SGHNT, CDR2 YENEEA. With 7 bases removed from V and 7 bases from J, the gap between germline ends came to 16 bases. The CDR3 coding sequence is TGTGCCAGCACCAGTGGGAGCATTGGGACCCAGTACTTC. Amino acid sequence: CASTSGSIGTQYF.

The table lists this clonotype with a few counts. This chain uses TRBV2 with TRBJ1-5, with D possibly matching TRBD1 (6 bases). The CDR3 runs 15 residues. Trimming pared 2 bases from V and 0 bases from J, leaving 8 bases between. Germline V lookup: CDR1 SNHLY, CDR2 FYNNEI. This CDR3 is CASSEWDTSNQPQHF. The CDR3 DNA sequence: TGTGCCAGCAGTGAATGGGACACTAGCAATCAGCCCCAGCATTTT.

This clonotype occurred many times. This CDR3 reads CASSPPGLAGREQYF. CDR3 in DNA: TGTGCCAGCAGCCCGCCGGGACTAGCGGGTCGCGAGCAGTACTTC. The chain employs TRBV11-2 and TRBJ2-7, with 12 positions matching TRBD2. This CDR3 is 15 amino acids long. Germline V lookup: CDR1 SGHAT, CDR2 FQNNGV. V dropped 5 bases and J dropped 6; count of bases not matched to a gene: 8.

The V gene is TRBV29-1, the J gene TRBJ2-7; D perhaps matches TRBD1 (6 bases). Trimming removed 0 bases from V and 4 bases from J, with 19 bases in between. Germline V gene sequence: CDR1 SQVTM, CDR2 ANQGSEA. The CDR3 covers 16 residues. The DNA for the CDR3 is TGCAGCGTTGAAGACACCTTGGACAGTGGGGGATACGAGCAGTACTTC. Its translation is CSVEDTLDSGGYEQYF.

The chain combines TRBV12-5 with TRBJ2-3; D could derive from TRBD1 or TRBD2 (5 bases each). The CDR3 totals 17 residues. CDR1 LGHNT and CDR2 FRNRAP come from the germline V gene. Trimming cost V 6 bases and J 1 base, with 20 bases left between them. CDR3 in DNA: TGTGCTAGTGGCAACAACCGGGACCCCGGACGCACAGATACGCAGTATTTT. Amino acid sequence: CASGNNRDPGRTDTQYF.

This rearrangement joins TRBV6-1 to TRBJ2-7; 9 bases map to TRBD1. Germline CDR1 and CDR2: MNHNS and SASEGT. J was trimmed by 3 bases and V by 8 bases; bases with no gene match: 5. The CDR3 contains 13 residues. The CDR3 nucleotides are TGTGCCAGCGACAGGGGGGGTAACTACGAGCAGTACTTC. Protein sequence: CASDRGGNYEQYF.

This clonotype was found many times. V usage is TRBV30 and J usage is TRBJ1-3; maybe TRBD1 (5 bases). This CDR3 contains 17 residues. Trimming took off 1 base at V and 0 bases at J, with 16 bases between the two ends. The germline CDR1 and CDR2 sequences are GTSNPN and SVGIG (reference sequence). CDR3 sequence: CAWSDGHRLLSGNTIYF. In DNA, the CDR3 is TGTGCCTGGAGTGATGGGCACAGGTTACTCTCTGGAAACACCATATATTTT.

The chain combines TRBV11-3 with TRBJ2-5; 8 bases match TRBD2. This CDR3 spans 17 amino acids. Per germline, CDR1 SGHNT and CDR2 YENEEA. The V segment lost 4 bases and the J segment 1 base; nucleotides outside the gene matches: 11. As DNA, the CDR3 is TGTGCCAGCAGCTCTTCCCGGGCTAGCGGGTTCCAAGAGACCCAGTACTTC. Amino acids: CASSSSRASGFQETQYF.

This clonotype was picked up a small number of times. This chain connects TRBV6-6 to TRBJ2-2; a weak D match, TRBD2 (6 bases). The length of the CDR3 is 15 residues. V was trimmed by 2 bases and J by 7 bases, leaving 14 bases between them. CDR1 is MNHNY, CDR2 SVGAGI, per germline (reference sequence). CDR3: CASSYEKGRGGELFF. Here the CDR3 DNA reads TGTGCCAGCAGTTACGAAAAGGGGCGGGGCGGGGAGCTGTTTTTT.

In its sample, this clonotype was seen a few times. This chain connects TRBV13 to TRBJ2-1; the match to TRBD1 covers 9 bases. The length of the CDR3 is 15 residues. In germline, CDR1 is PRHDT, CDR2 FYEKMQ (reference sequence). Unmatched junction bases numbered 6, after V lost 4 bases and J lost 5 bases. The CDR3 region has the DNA TGTGCCAGCAGCTATGTGACAGGGGGGGACAATGAGCAGTTCTTC. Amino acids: CASSYVTGGDNEQFF.

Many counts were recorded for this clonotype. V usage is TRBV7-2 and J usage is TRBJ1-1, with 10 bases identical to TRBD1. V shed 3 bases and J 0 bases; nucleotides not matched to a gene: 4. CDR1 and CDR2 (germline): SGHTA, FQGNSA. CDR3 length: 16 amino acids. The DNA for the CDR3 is TGTGCCAGCAGCTTGGGACAGGGGTATATGAACACTGAAGCTTTCTTT. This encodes CASSLGQGYMNTEAFF.

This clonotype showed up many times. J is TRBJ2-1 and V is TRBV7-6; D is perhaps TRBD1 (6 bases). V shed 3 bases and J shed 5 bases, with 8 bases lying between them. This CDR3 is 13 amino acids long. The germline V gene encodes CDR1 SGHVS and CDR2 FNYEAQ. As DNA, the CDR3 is TGTGCCAGCAGCTTTGGACAGCACAATGAGCAGTTCTTC. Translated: CASSFGQHNEQFF.

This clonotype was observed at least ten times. DNA of the CDR3: TGTGCCAGCAGCCCGGGACCGCGAAGGGCGATAGCCAAAAACATTCAGTACTTC. It is translated as CASSPGPRRAIAKNIQYF. This chain connects TRBV7-9 to TRBJ2-4; D might be TRBD1 or TRBD2, each matching 5 bases. The CDR3 is 18 amino acids. The V end was cut by 5 bases, the J end by 0 bases, with 20 bases between. CDR1 is SEHNR and CDR2 is FQNEAQ in the germline V gene (reference sequence).

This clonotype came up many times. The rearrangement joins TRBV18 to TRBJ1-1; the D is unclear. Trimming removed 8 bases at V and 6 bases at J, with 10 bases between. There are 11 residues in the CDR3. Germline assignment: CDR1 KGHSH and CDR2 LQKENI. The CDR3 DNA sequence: TGTGCCAGCACCTTTGGCGCTGAAGCTTTCTTT. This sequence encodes CASTFGAEAFF.

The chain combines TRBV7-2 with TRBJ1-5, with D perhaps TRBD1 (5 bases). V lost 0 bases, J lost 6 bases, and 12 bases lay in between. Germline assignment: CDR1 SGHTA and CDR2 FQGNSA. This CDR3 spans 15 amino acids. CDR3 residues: CASSLAGFGGQPQHF. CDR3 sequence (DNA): TGTGCCAGCAGCTTAGCTGGGTTCGGGGGTCAGCCCCAGCATTTT.

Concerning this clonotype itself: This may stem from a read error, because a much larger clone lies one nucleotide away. The CDR3 protein is CASSLLSGTSTDAQYF. The DNA for the CDR3 is TGTGCCAGCAGCTTACTTAGCGGGACTAGCACAGATGCGCAGTATTTT. The chain combines TRBV7-2 with TRBJ2-3; TRBD2 matches at 9 bases. This CDR3 is built from 16 residues. The germline gives CDR1 SGHTA, CDR2 FQGNSA.

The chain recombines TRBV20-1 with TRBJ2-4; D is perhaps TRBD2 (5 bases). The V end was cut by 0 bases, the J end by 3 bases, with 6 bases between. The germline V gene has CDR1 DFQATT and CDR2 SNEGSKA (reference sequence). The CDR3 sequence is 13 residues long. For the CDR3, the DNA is TGCAGTGCTAGAGACCGGGGCAAAAACATTCAGTACTTC. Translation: CSARDRGKNIQYF.

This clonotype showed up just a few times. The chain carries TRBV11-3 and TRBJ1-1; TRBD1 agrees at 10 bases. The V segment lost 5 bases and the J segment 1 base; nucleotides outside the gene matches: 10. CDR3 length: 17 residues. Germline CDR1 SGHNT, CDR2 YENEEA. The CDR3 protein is CASSPGQGVVWNTEAFF. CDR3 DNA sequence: TGTGCCAGCAGCCCCGGACAGGGGGTGGTTTGGAACACTGAAGCTTTCTTT.

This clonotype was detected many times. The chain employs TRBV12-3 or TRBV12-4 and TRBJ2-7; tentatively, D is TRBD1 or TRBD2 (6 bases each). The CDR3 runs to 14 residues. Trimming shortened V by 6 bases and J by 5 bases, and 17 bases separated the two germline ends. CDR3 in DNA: TGTGCCAGCAGCGGGGGCGGCGGGTTCCACGAGCAGTACTTC. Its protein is CASSGGGGFHEQYF.

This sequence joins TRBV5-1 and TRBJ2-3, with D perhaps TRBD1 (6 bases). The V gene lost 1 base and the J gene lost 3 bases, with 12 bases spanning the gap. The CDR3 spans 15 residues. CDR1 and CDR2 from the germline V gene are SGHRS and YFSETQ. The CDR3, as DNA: TGCGCCAGCAGCTTGCAGGGGCCCGTAACAGATACGCAGTATTTT. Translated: CASSLQGPVTDTQYF.

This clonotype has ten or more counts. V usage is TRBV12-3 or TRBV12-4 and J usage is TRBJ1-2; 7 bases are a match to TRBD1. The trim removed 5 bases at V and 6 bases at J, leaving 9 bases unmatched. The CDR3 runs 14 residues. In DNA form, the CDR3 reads TGTGCCAGCAGTCTCCTAGACAGGGAGAATGGCTACACCTTC. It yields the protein CASSLLDRENGYTF.

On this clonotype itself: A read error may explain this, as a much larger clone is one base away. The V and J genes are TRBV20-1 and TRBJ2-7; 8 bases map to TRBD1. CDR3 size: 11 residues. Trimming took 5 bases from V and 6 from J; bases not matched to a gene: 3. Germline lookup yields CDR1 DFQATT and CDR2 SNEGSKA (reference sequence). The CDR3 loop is CSASQGAEQYF. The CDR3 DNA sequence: TGCAGTGCTTCTCAGGGGGCCGAGCAGTACTTC.

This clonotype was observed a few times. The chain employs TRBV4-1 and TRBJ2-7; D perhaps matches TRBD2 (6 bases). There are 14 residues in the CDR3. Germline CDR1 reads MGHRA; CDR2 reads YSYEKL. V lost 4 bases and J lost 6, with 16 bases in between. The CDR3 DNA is TGCGCCAGCAGCCCCTCGCGGGATATTACCGAGCAGTACTTC. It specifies CASSPSRDITEQYF.

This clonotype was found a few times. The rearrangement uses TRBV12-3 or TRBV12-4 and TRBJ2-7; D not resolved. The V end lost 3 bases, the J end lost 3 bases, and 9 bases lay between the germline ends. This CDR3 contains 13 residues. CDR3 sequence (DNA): TGTGCCAGCAGTTTGTCTGTGGGCTACGAGCAGTACTTC. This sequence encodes CASSLSVGYEQYF.